Listed here are 30 T cell receptor beta chains from one sample, sequenced in a study of control samples from healthy donors and cancer patients. The method was immunoSEQ multiplex PCR; TCRdb's version includes in-frame clones alone and lacks a portion of them. The table lists approximately 150,000 clones, around 92% of them singletons. Sample: PBMCs. The source is a man aged 45-60 years with head and neck cancer.

This chain joins TRBV5-1 and TRBJ1-2; D not certain. Germline values: CDR1 SGHRS, CDR2 YFSETQ. CDR3 size: 15 residues. The germline V and J ends were trimmed by 1 base and 4 bases, with 14 bases remaining between them. The CDR3 sequence is CASSLTLLDTYGYTF. The CDR3 DNA sequence: TGCGCCAGCAGCTTGACTTTGCTCGATACCTATGGCTACACCTTC.

The rearrangement joins TRBV10-2 to TRBJ2-1, with 8 bases lining up with TRBD2. Looked up from germline, CDR1 is WSHSY and CDR2 is SAAADI. The CDR3 totals 12 residues. V lost 4 bases to trimming and J lost 10 bases; unmatched junction nucleotides: 3. The CDR3 here is CASSAIAGEQFF. The CDR3 DNA reads as TGCGCCAGCAGTGCAATAGCGGGAGAGCAGTTCTTC.

The chain carries TRBV5-4 and TRBJ2-1, with TRBD2 matching 7 bases. The V segment lost 3 bases and the J segment 0 bases; nucleotides outside the gene matches: 6. Germline-derived CDR1 and CDR2 are SGHNT and YYREEE (reference sequence). The CDR3 spans 16 residues. DNA of the CDR3: TGTGCCAGCAGCTCCCGGGAGGTGAGCTCCTACAATGAGCAGTTCTTC. This encodes CASSSREVSSYNEQFF.

The chain uses TRBV4-1 and TRBJ2-1; perhaps TRBD2 as D (5 bases). V was pared by 0 bases and J by 3 bases, with 12 bases between. The CDR3 consists of 16 residues. Per the germline V gene, CDR1 is MGHRA and CDR2 is YSYEKL. CDR3 coding DNA: TGCGCCAGCAGCCAAGAGAGGGAGCTGGACTACAATGAGCAGTTCTTC. Translated, it gives CASSQERELDYNEQFF.

The V and J genes are TRBV27 and TRBJ1-2, with D tentatively TRBD1 (5 bases). Germline V gene sequence: CDR1 MNHEY, CDR2 SMNVEV (reference sequence). CDR3 length: 15 residues. V was shortened by 6 bases and J by 6 bases, with 20 bases between the two germline ends. CDR3 amino acids: CASRTPGLLGDGYTF. The DNA of the CDR3 is TGTGCCAGCAGGACTCCAGGGCTATTGGGTGATGGCTACACCTTC.

The chain is built from TRBV19 and TRBJ2-7; 7 bases are a match to TRBD1. Germline V gene sequence: CDR1 LNHDA, CDR2 SQIVND (reference sequence). CDR3 length: 11 residues. V gave up 5 bases and J gave up 5 bases; unmatched junction bases: 0. CDR3 DNA sequence: TGTGCCAGTAGTCAGGGGGACGAGCAGTACTTC. Translation gives CASSQGDEQYF.

The V call is TRBV28, the J call TRBJ2-7; tentative D call: TRBD2 (6 bases). V lost 7 bases, J lost 3 bases, and 16 bases lay in between. Germline V gene sequence: CDR1 MDHEN, CDR2 SYDVKM. This CDR3 spans 14 amino acids. CDR3 loop: CASIKEGNRYEQYF. The CDR3 DNA follows: TGTGCCAGCATTAAGGAGGGGAATCGCTACGAGCAGTACTTC.

The chain employs TRBV27 and TRBJ2-6; D unresolved. The CDR3 runs to 13 residues. Germline V gene data show CDR1 as MNHEY and CDR2 as SMNVEV (reference sequence). Between the trimmed V and J ends, which lost 10 bases and 4 bases, there was a span of 11 bases. CDR3 nucleotide sequence: TGTGCCACCTCTACCGGGGGGGCCAACGTCCTGACTTTC. Encoded protein: CATSTGGANVLTF.

V and J are TRBV5-7 and TRBJ1-1, with a tentative D call TRBD1 (6 bases). TRBV5-7 is placed among ORFs of uncertain function. V was trimmed by 0 bases and J by 1 base, leaving 10 bases between them. The CDR3 is 15 residues long. CDR3 nucleotides: TGTGCCAGCAGCTTGGAGGACAGCCAGAACACTGAAGCTTTCTTT. Translated: CASSLEDSQNTEAFF.

The V gene is TRBV11-2, the J gene TRBJ1-1; the D is unclear. V shed 5 bases and J shed 2 bases, with 12 bases lying between them. Germline assignment: CDR1 SGHAT and CDR2 FQNNGV. This CDR3 region has 14 residues. This CDR3 is CASSHRYLNTEAFF. As DNA, the CDR3 is TGTGCCAGCAGCCACAGATATCTCAACACTGAAGCTTTCTTT.

J is TRBJ2-1 and V is TRBV5-4, with no clear D. V was trimmed by 1 base and J by 1 base, leaving 9 bases between them. The length of the CDR3 is 15 residues. Germline V CDR1 and CDR2: SGHNT, YYREEE (reference sequence). The DNA of the CDR3 is TGTGCCAGCAGCTTGATGGGTTTATCCTACAATGAGCAGTTCTTC. It codes for CASSLMGLSYNEQFF.

The J gene is TRBJ2-3, the V gene TRBV5-1; no clear D. V shed 0 bases and J shed 5 bases, with 7 bases lying between them. The germline V gene has CDR1 SGHRS and CDR2 YFSETQ. The CDR3 spans 13 residues. The CDR3 nucleotides read TGCGCCAGCAGCTTGGCCCCGGGAGATACGCAGTATTTT. This translates into CASSLAPGDTQYF.

This clone was seen just once. The chain's CDR3 is CASSPHSTPYGYTF. As DNA, the CDR3 is TGTGCCAGCAGCCCCCACTCGACACCCTATGGCTACACCTTC. The chain couples TRBV5-4 to TRBJ1-2; D gene uncertain. V gave up 4 bases and J gave up 4 bases, with 14 bases separating them. Germline CDR1 is SGHNT and CDR2 is YYREEE (reference sequence). The CDR3 spans 14 residues. Together with reference TRBV5-4 and TRBJ1-2, the CDR3 gives the full variable domain: ETGVTQSPTHLIKTRGQQVTLRCSSQSGHNTVSWYQQALGQGPQFIFQYYREEENGRGNFPPRFSGLQFPNYSSELNVNALELDDSALYLCASSPHSTPYGYTFGSGTRLTVV.

This sequence joins TRBV6-5 and TRBJ2-7; a possible D gene is TRBD1 (5 bases). V dropped 2 bases and J dropped 4 bases, with 9 bases sitting between them. The CDR3 runs to 13 residues. CDR1 and CDR2 (germline): MNHEY, SVGAGI. The CDR3 DNA is TGTGCCAGCAGTTACACCAGGGTATACGAGCAGTACTTC. Amino acids: CASSYTRVYEQYF.

The V call is TRBV4-1, the J call TRBJ2-7; 7 bases match TRBD1. There are 16 residues in the CDR3. Germline lookup yields CDR1 MGHRA and CDR2 YSYEKL. Trimming removed 1 base from V and 2 bases from J; junction bases left unmatched: 8. The CDR3 nucleotides read TGCGCCAGCAGCCAAGTCATGGGGCAGGGGGCCTACGAGCAGTACTTC. It encodes CASSQVMGQGAYEQYF.

This clone was seen once. The chain carries TRBV27 and TRBJ1-6; D is possibly TRBD1 (5 bases). Trimming took off 4 bases at V and 2 bases at J, with 9 bases between the two ends. The CDR3 spans 15 residues. Germline V lookup: CDR1 MNHEY, CDR2 SMNVEV (reference sequence). CDR3 sequence (DNA): TGTGCCAGCAGTTCTGGAGGGGCCTATAATTCACCCCTCCACTTT. As protein: CASSSGGAYNSPLHF.

The chain is built from TRBV28 and TRBJ2-1; the D gene is possibly TRBD1 (6 bases). Trimming took off 10 bases at V and 5 bases at J, with 15 bases between the two ends. CDR3 length: 13 amino acids. In germline, CDR1 is MDHEN, CDR2 SYDVKM. The CDR3 region is CATRGGVDNEQFF. The CDR3 DNA sequence: TGTGCCACCCGAGGGGGAGTCGACAATGAGCAGTTCTTC. The whole variable domain, remainder taken from reference TRBV28 and TRBJ2-1, is DVKVTQSSRYLVKRTGEKVFLECVQDMDHENMFWYRQDPGLGLRLIYFSYDVKMKEKGDIPEGYSVSREKKERFSLILESASTNQTSMYLCATRGGVDNEQFFGPGTRLTVL.

Only one count was recorded for this clone. The CDR3 loop reads CASSFGIQETQYF. The CDR3 bases are TGTGCCAGCAGCTTCGGGATCCAAGAGACCCAGTACTTC. V and J are TRBV7-9 and TRBJ2-5; perhaps TRBD2 as D (5 bases). This CDR3 contains 13 residues. The V gene lost 3 bases and the J gene lost 1 base, with 6 bases spanning the gap. Germline CDR1 reads SEHNR; CDR2 reads FQNEAQ (reference sequence).

The chain uses TRBV6-5 and TRBJ1-1, with a tentative D call TRBD1 (5 bases). The CDR3 covers 11 residues. V dropped 11 bases and J dropped 5 bases, with 12 bases sitting between them. Looked up from germline, CDR1 is MNHEY and CDR2 is SVGAGI. In nucleotides, the CDR3 is TGTGCCTGCGGGGGTTGGACTGAAGCTTTCTTT. Translated, it gives CACGGWTEAFF.

Here the CDR3 DNA reads TGTGCCAGCAGCCAAGGGACAGGCAATTACAATGAGCAGTTCTTC. Translating it yields CASSQGTGNYNEQFF. The chain combines TRBV3-1 (or the pseudogene TRBV3-2) with TRBJ2-1, with 7 bases that match TRBD1. The ends lost 1 base at V and 4 bases at J; junction bases unmatched: 4. CDR3 length: 15 amino acids. The germline V gene has CDR1 LGHDT and CDR2 YNNKEL (reference sequence).

The count of this clone is one. In DNA, the CDR3 is TGTGCCAGCAGTGACCCGGGACAGGGGGACGGCTACACCTTC. It yields the protein CASSDPGQGDGYTF. The rearrangement uses TRBV2 and TRBJ1-2; TRBD1 matches 11 bases. Trimming removed 3 bases from V and 8 bases from J; junction bases left unmatched: 5. The CDR3 totals 14 residues. CDR1 and CDR2 from the germline V gene are SNHLY and FYNNEI.

The V and J genes are TRBV5-1 and TRBJ2-3, with 12 bases identical to TRBD2. Germline V CDR1 and CDR2: SGHRS, YFSETQ. The V gene end was trimmed by 0 bases and the J gene end by 1 base; junction bases not matched to a gene: 6. The CDR3 contains 18 residues. The CDR3 loop reads CASSLASGLAGRTDTQYF. The CDR3 region has the DNA TGCGCCAGCAGCTTGGCTTCCGGACTAGCGGGGCGCACAGATACGCAGTATTTT.

This clone was seen only a few times. This rearrangement joins TRBV27 to TRBJ2-7, with D tentatively TRBD1 (5 bases). The CDR3 has 12 residues. With 8 bases removed from V and 1 base from J, the gap between germline ends came to 9 bases. The germline gives CDR1 MNHEY, CDR2 SMNVEV (reference sequence). This CDR3 reads CASVGESYEQYF. DNA for the CDR3: TGTGCCAGCGTAGGGGAATCCTACGAGCAGTACTTC.

The chain couples TRBV10-1 to TRBJ1-5; possible D gene TRBD1, 5 bases. The V gene's germline CDR1 is WNHNN and CDR2 SYGVQD (reference sequence). The CDR3 runs 15 residues. Trimming stripped 5 bases from V and 1 base from J, with 12 bases between. The CDR3 sequence is CASSSGLGSNQPQHF. CDR3 nucleotides: TGCGCCAGCAGTTCAGGGCTGGGAAGCAATCAGCCCCAGCATTTT.

The chain links TRBV2 to TRBJ1-6; no firm D call. The germline V gene has CDR1 SNHLY and CDR2 FYNNEI. This CDR3 has 16 residues. Trimming left V 4 bases short and J 3 bases short, with 13 bases between. DNA of the CDR3: TGTGCCAGCAGTGCAGAGTCAGCCCTCTATAATTCACCCCTCCACTTT. Its protein product is CASSAESALYNSPLHF.

V and J are TRBV5-1 and TRBJ2-5, with no clear D. The CDR3 totals 13 residues. Between the trimmed V and J ends, which lost 2 bases and 9 bases, there was a span of 14 bases. Germline V gene lookup returns CDR1 SGHRS and CDR2 YFSETQ. As DNA, the CDR3 is TGCGCCAGCAGCTTACCCCAAGAATATGCCCAGTACTTC. As protein: CASSLPQEYAQYF. Looking up the rest from reference TRBV5-1 and TRBJ2-5 gives the full variable domain: KAGVTQTPRYLIKTRGQQVTLSCSPISGHRSVSWYQQTPGQGLQFLFEYFSETQRNKGNFPGRFSGRQFSNSRSEMNVSTLELGDSALYLCASSLPQEYAQYFGPGTRLLVL.

The chain combines TRBV7-6 with TRBJ2-3, with a weak D call TRBD2 (6 bases). From germline, CDR1 is SGHVS and CDR2 FNYEAQ. The CDR3 extends over 15 amino acids. V was shortened by 4 bases and J by 0 bases, with 11 bases between the two germline ends. The CDR3 sequence: CASSSWGESTDTQYF. For the CDR3, the DNA is TGTGCCAGCAGCTCTTGGGGGGAAAGCACAGATACGCAGTATTTT.

This clone has more than one count but fewer than ten. CDR3 amino acids: CASRLYDRVSPNTEAFF. The CDR3 nucleotides are TGTGCCAGCAGACTCTATGACAGGGTCTCGCCGAACACTGAAGCTTTCTTT. The rearrangement links TRBV28 to TRBJ1-1, with TRBD1 identical over 7 bases. Germline values: CDR1 MDHEN, CDR2 SYDVKM. V lost 6 bases to trimming and J lost 1 base; unmatched junction nucleotides: 14. The CDR3 totals 17 residues.

Comments on this clone: The junction shows a germline mismatch at one end, possibly a read error. The CDR3 loop reads CANSPRGGTSVDEQFF. CDR3 nucleotide sequence: TGTGCCAACAGCCCGCGGGGCGGGACGAGTGTTGATGAGCAGTTCTTC. The chain combines TRBV3-1 (or the pseudogene TRBV3-2) with TRBJ2-1; TRBD2 is a possible D gene (6 bases). Germline CDR1 and CDR2: LGHDT and YNNKEL (reference sequence). The CDR3 is made up of 16 amino acids.

V is TRBV2 and J is TRBJ1-3, with D uncertain. V was cut by 8 bases and J by 0 bases, with 8 bases left in between. This CDR3 is built from 13 residues. Germline CDR1 SNHLY, CDR2 FYNNEI. The CDR3 sequence is CASAEGSGNTIYF. Here the CDR3 DNA reads TGTGCCAGCGCCGAGGGCTCTGGAAACACCATATATTTT. Full variable domain (missing parts from reference TRBV2 and TRBJ1-3): EPEVTQTPSHQVTQMGQEVILRCVPISNHLYFYWYRQILGQKVEFLVSFYNNEISEKSEIFDDQFSVERPDGSNFTLKIRSTKLEDSAMYFCASAEGSGNTIYFGEGSWLTVV.